Below are 13 T cell receptor beta chains sequenced from a single sample in a study of PD-1 blockade in classical Hodgkin lymphoma. With no exception, relapse followed autologous stem cell transplantation in all patients, and brentuximab vedotin exposure varied. The table came from immunoSEQ multiplex PCR; TCRdb's copy has only in-frame clones and leaves some out. The table has tens of thousands of clones, around 93% seen once. The source material was peripheral blood mononuclear cells (PBMCs), sampled at baseline. The receptors come from a human donor with classical Hodgkin lymphoma.

J is TRBJ2-3 and V is TRBV30; maybe TRBD1 (6 bases). The CDR3 covers 15 residues. V lost 2 bases to trimming and J lost 1 base, with 13 bases between them. Germline-derived CDR1 and CDR2 are GTSNPN and SVGIG (reference sequence). The CDR3 reads CAWSIRGGGTDTQYF. The CDR3 nucleotides are TGTGCCTGGAGTATCAGGGGCGGTGGCACAGATACGCAGTATTTT.

The rearrangement joins TRBV7-9 to TRBJ1-2; tentative D call: TRBD1 (6 bases). Germline CDR1 SEHNR, CDR2 FQNEAQ (reference sequence). V was pared by 1 base and J by 4 bases, with 16 bases between. CDR3 length: 16 residues. The CDR3 nucleotides are TGTGCCAGCAGCTTAGAAGGAGTGGGGGGCGTCTATGGCTACACCTTC. Translating gives CASSLEGVGGVYGYTF.

DNA of the CDR3: TGTGCCAGCAGCGCCGGGACAGGGAACACCGGGGAGCTGTTTTTT. Protein sequence: CASSAGTGNTGELFF. The genes are TRBV9 and TRBJ2-2; 8 nucleotides match TRBD1. CDR1 and CDR2 (germline): SGDLS, YYNGEE. This CDR3 spans 15 amino acids. The V and J ends lost 3 bases and 1 base, in that order; junction bases with no gene match: 2.

The gene calls are TRBV7-3 and TRBJ2-1; the D gene is possibly TRBD2 (5 bases). Trimming cost V 0 bases and J 5 bases, with 11 bases left between them. Germline loops: CDR1 SGHTA, CDR2 FQGTGA. This CDR3 is 15 amino acids long. The chain's CDR3 is CASSLTLGPDNEQFF. The CDR3 DNA follows: TGTGCCAGCAGCTTAACACTAGGTCCGGACAATGAGCAGTTCTTC. Complete variable domain (other parts from reference TRBV7-3 and TRBJ2-1): GAGVSQTPSNKVTEKGKYVELRCDPISGHTALYWYRQSLGQGPEFLIYFQGTGAADDSGLPNDRFFAVRPEGSVSTLKIQRTERGDSAVYLCASSLTLGPDNEQFFGPGTRLTVL.

V usage is TRBV7-6 and J usage is TRBJ2-1, with no clear D. This CDR3 is 14 amino acids long. The ends were cut back, 0 bases at V and 5 bases at J, with 8 bases in the middle. Germline values: CDR1 SGHVS, CDR2 FNYEAQ. The CDR3 protein is CASSLAAQDNEQFF. CDR3 coding DNA: TGTGCCAGCAGCTTAGCGGCGCAGGACAATGAGCAGTTCTTC.

The J gene is TRBJ2-2, the V gene TRBV5-5, with TRBD2 identical over 11 bases. The V and J ends lost 0 bases and 9 bases, in that order; junction bases with no gene match: 7. Germline V gene sequence: CDR1 SGHKS, CDR2 YYEKEE (reference sequence). The CDR3 is 16 amino acids. DNA for the CDR3: TGTGCCAGCAGCTTGGATATAGCGGGAGGGCCGCGGGAGCTGTTTTTT. Translated: CASSLDIAGGPRELFF.

The gene calls are TRBV13 and TRBJ2-2; 14 bases align to TRBD2. CDR1 is PRHDT, CDR2 FYEKMQ, per germline (reference sequence). The J segment lost 8 bases and the V segment lost 5 bases, leaving 13 bases of the junction unmatched. The length of the CDR3 is 18 residues. Written as DNA, the CDR3 is TGTGCCAGCAGCCGCAGGACTAGCGGGGGGCCCCCCCCGGGGGAGCTGTTTTTT. Its protein is CASSRRTSGGPPPGELFF.

This clone was detected only a few times. The rearrangement links TRBV6-4 to TRBJ2-3, with 7 bases that match TRBD2. Germline V CDR1 and CDR2: MRHNA, SNTAGT. V trimming: 4 bases; J trimming: 1 base; junction bases outside the gene matches: 2. This CDR3 has 14 amino acids. CDR3 protein: CASSVSGGTDTQYF. Written as DNA, the CDR3 is TGTGCCAGCAGTGTAAGCGGGGGCACAGATACGCAGTATTTT.

The chain joins TRBV4-3 to TRBJ2-7; TRBD2 might be the D (6 bases). CDR1 LGHNA and CDR2 YSLEER come from the germline V gene. Trimming removed 1 base from V and 3 bases from J, with 13 bases in between. The CDR3 sequence is 15 residues long. CDR3 coding DNA: TGCGCCAGCAGCCAAGGACGGGGACTTGACTACGAGCAGTACTTC. Translation: CASSQGRGLDYEQYF.

The chain employs TRBV20-1 and TRBJ1-2, with D unresolved. This CDR3 is 11 amino acids long. In germline, CDR1 is DFQATT, CDR2 SNEGSKA (reference sequence). V was cut by 0 bases and J by 4 bases, with 3 bases left in between. The CDR3 sequence: CSARDIYGYTF. The CDR3, as DNA: TGCAGTGCTAGAGACATCTATGGCTACACCTTC.

The gene calls are TRBV25-1 and TRBJ2-7, with 14 bases that match TRBD2. Trimming removed 1 base from V and 3 bases from J; junction bases left unmatched: 8. The V gene's germline CDR1 is MGHDK and CDR2 SYGVNS. The CDR3 is made up of 18 amino acids. The CDR3 coding sequence is TGTGCCAGCAGTGAATTCCCCGGGACTAGCGGGAGAGACTACGAGCAGTACTTC. Amino acids: CASSEFPGTSGRDYEQYF.

The V call is TRBV6-1, the J call TRBJ2-7; either TRBD1 or TRBD2 may fit D (5 bases each). Trimming removed 1 base from V and 4 bases from J, with 11 bases in between. This CDR3 comprises 14 residues. Germline V gene lookup returns CDR1 MNHNS and CDR2 SASEGT. The CDR3 DNA follows: TGTGCCAGCAGTGAAGGGGGGATAGATTACGAGCAGTACTTC. As protein: CASSEGGIDYEQYF.

The rearrangement uses TRBV9 and TRBJ2-2; unclear D gene. Trimming removed 4 bases from V and 7 bases from J, with 11 bases in between. This CDR3 is 13 amino acids long. Germline assignment: CDR1 SGDLS and CDR2 YYNGEE. CDR3 amino acids: CASSWWVNGELFF. CDR3 sequence (DNA): TGTGCCAGCAGCTGGTGGGTTAACGGGGAGCTGTTTTTT.